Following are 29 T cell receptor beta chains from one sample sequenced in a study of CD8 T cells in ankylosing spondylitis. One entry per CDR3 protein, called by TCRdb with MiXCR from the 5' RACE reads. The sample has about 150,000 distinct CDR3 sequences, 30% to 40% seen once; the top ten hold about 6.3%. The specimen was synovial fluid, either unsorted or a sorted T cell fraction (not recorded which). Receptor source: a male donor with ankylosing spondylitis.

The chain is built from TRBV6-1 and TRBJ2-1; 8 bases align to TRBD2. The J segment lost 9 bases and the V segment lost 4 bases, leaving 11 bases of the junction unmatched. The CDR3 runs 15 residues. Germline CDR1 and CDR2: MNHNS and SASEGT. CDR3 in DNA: TGTGCCAGCAGTGTGGAAGCGGGAGCTAGAGGTGAGCAGTTCTTC. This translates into CASSVEAGARGEQFF.

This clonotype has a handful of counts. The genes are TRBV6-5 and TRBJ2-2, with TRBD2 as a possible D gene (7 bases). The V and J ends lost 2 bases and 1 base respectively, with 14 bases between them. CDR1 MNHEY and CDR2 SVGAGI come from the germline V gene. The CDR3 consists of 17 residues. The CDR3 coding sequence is TGTGCCAGCAGTTACGCGAGGAGGGGGGGGAACACCGGGGAGCTGTTTTTT. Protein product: CASSYARRGGNTGELFF.

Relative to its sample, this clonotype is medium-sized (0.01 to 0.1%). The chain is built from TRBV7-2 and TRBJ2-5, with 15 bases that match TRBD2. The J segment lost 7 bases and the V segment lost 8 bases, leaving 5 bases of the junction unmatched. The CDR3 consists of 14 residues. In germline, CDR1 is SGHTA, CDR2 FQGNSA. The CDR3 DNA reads TGTGCCAGCGCATTGGGACTAGCGGGGGGGACCCAGTACTTC. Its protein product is CASALGLAGGTQYF.

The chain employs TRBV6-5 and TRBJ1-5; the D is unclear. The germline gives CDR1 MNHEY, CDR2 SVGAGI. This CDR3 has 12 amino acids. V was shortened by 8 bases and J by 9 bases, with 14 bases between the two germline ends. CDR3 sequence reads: CASGGPTGPQHF. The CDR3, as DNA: TGTGCCAGCGGCGGCCCCACGGGGCCCCAGCATTTT.

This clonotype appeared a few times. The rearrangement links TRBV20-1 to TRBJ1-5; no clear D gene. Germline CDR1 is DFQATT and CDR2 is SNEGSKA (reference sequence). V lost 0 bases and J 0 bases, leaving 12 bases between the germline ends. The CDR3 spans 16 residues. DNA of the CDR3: TGCAGTGCTAGAGATATGTCCGGCCATAGCAATCAGCCCCAGCATTTT. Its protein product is CSARDMSGHSNQPQHF.

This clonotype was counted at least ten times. The CDR3 is CASSLRGTSYEQYF. In DNA form, the CDR3 reads TGTGCCAGCAGCTTAAGGGGGACCTCCTACGAGCAGTACTTC. The chain couples TRBV7-9 to TRBJ2-7; perhaps TRBD1 as D (6 bases). Per the germline V gene, CDR1 is SEHNR and CDR2 is FQNEAQ (reference sequence). This CDR3 is built from 14 residues. V shed 2 bases and J shed 0 bases, with 8 bases lying between them.

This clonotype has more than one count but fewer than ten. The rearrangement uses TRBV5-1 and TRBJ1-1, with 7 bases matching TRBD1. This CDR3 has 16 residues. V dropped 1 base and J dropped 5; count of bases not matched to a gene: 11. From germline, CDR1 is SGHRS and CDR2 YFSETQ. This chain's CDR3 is CASSLRGGQGGTEAFF. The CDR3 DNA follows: TGCGCCAGCAGCTTGAGGGGCGGTCAGGGGGGGACTGAAGCTTTCTTT. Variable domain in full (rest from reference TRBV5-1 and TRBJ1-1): KAGVTQTPRYLIKTRGQQVTLSCSPISGHRSVSWYQQTPGQGLQFLFEYFSETQRNKGNFPGRFSGRQFSNSRSEMNVSTLELGDSALYLCASSLRGGQGGTEAFFGQGTRLTVV.

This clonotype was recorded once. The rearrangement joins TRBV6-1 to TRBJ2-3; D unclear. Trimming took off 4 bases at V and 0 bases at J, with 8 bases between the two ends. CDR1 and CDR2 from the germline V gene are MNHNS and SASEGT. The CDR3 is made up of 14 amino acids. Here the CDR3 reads CASSASYSTDTQYF. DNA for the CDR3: TGTGCCAGCAGTGCCTCCTACAGCACAGATACGCAGTATTTT.

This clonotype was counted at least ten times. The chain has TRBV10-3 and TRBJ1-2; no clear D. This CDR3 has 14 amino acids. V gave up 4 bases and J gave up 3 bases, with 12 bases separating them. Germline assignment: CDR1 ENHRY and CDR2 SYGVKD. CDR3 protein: CAISVQEGDYGYTF. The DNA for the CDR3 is TGTGCCATCAGTGTTCAGGAGGGAGACTATGGCTACACCTTC.

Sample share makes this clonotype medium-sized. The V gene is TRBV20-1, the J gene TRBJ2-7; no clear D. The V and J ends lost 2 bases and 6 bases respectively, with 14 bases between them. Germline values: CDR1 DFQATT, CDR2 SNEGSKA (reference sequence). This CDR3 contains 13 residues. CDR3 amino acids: CSARLPNRAEQYF. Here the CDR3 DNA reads TGCAGTGCTAGACTCCCCAACCGGGCCGAGCAGTACTTC.

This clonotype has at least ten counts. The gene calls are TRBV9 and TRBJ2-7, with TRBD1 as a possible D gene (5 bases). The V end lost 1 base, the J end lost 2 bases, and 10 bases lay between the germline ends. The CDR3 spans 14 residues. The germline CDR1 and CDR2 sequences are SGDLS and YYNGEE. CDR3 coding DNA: TGTGCCAGCAGCGTAACAGGAAGTCCCTACGAGCAGTACTTC. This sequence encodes CASSVTGSPYEQYF.

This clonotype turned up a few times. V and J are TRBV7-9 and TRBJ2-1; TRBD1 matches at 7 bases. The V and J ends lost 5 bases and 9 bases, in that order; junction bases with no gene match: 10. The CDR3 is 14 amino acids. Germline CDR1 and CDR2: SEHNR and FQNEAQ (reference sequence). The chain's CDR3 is CASSPEGQFGEQFF. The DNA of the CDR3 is TGTGCCAGCAGCCCAGAGGGACAGTTTGGTGAGCAGTTCTTC.

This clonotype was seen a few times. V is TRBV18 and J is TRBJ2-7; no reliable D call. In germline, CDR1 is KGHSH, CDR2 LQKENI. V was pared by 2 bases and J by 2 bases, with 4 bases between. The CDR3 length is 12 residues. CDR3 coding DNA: TGTGCCAGCTCACCAAACCCCTACGAGCAGTACTTC. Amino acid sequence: CASSPNPYEQYF.

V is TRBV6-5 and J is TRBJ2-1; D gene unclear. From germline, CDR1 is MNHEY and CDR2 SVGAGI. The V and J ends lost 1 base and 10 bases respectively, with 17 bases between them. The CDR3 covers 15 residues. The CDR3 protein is CASSYLDASSREQFF. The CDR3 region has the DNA TGTGCCAGCAGTTACTTGGACGCTAGTTCCCGGGAGCAGTTCTTC.

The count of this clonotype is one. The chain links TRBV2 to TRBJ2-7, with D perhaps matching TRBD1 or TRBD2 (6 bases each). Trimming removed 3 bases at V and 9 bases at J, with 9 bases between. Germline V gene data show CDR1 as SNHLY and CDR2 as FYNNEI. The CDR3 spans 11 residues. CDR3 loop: CASSEWGAQYF. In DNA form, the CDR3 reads TGTGCCAGCAGTGAGTGGGGGGCGCAGTACTTC. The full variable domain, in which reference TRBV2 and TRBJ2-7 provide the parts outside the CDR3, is EPEVTQTPSHQVTQMGQEVILRCVPISNHLYFYWYRQILGQKVEFLVSFYNNEISEKSEIFDDQFSVERPDGSNFTLKIRSTKLEDSAMYFCASSEWGAQYFGPGTRLTVT.

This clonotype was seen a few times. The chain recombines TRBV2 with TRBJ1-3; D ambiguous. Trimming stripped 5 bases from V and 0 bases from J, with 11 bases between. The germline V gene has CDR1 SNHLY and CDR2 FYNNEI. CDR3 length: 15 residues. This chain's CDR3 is CASSYTPLSGNTIYF. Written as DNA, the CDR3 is TGTGCCAGCAGTTATACTCCCCTCTCTGGAAACACCATATATTTT.

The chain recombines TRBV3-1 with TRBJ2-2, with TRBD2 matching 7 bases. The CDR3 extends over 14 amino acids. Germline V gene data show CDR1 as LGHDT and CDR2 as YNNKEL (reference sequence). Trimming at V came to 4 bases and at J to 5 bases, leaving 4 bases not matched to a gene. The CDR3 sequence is CASSRREGTGELFF. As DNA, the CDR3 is TGTGCCAGCAGCCGCAGGGAGGGGACCGGGGAGCTGTTTTTT. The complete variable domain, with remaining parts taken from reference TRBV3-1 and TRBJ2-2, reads DTAVSQTPKYLVTQMGNDKSIKCEQNLGHDTMYWYKQDSKKFLKIMFSYNNKELIINETVPNRFSPKSPDKAHLNLHINSLELGDSAVYFCASSRREGTGELFFGEGSRLTVL.

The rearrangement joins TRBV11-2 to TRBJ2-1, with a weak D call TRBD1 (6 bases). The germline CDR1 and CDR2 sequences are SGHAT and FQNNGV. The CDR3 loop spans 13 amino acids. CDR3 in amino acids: CATGSTSYNEQFF. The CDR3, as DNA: TGTGCGACAGGATCAACCTCCTACAATGAGCAGTTCTTC.

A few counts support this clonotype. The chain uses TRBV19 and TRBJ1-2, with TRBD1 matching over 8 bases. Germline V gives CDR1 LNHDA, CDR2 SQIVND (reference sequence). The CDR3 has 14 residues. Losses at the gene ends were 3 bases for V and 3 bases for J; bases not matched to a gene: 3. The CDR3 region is CASSILGQDYGYTF. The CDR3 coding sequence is TGTGCCAGTAGTATTTTGGGACAGGACTATGGCTACACCTTC. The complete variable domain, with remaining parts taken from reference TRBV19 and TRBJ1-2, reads DGGITQSPKYLFRKEGQNVTLSCEQNLNHDAMYWYRQDPGQGLRLIYYSQIVNDFQKGDIAEGYSVSREKKESFPLTVTSAQKNPTAFYLCASSILGQDYGYTFGSGTRLTVV.

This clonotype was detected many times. The CDR3: CATSDRTGTMRNEQFF. DNA of the CDR3: TGTGCCACCAGTGATAGAACCGGGACTATGAGGAATGAGCAGTTCTTC. The genes are TRBV24-1 and TRBJ2-1; TRBD2 agrees at 7 bases. Germline V gene data show CDR1 as KGHDR and CDR2 as SFDVKD. The CDR3 totals 16 residues. The V segment lost 3 bases and the J segment 7 bases; nucleotides outside the gene matches: 11.

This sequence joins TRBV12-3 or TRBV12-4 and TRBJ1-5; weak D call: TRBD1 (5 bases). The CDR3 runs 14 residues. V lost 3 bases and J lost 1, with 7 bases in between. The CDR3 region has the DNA TGTGCCAGCAGTTTGGGGGAGAGCAATCAGCCCCAGCATTTT. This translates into CASSLGESNQPQHF.

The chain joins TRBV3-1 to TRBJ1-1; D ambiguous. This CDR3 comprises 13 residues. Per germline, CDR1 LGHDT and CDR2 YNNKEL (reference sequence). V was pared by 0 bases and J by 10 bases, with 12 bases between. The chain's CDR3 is CASSQESGEGAFF. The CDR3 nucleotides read TGTGCCAGCAGCCAAGAATCCGGGGAGGGAGCTTTCTTT.

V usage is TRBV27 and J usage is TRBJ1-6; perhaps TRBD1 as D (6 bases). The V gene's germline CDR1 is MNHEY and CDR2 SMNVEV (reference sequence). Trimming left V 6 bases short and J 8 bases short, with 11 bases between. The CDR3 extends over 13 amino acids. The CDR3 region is CASRRGNDSPLHF. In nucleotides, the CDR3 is TGTGCCAGCAGAAGGGGGAACGATTCACCCCTCCACTTT.

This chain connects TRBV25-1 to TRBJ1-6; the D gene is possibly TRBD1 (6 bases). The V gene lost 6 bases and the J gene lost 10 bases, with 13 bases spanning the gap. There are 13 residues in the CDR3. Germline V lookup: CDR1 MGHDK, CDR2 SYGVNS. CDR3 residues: CASRGARGSPLHF. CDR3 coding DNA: TGTGCCAGCAGGGGGGCGAGGGGGTCACCCCTCCACTTT.

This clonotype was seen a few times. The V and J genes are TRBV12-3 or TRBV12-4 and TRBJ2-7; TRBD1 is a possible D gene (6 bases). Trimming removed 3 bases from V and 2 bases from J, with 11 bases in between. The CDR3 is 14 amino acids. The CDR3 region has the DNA TGTGCCAGCAGTTTGGCAGGGGTGCCCTACGAGCAGTACTTC. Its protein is CASSLAGVPYEQYF.

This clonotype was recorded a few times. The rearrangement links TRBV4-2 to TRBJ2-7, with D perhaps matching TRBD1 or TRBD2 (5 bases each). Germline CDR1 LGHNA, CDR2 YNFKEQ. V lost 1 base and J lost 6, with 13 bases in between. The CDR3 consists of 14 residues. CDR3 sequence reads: CASSQAGQGREQYF. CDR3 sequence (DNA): TGTGCCAGCAGCCAAGCGGGGCAGGGACGCGAGCAGTACTTC.

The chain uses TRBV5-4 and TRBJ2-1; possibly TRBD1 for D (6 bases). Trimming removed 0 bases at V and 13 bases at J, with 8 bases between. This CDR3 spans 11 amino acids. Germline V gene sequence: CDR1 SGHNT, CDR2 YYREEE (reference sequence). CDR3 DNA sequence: TGTGCCAGCAGCTTGGAGGGGGTACAGTTCTTC. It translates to CASSLEGVQFF.

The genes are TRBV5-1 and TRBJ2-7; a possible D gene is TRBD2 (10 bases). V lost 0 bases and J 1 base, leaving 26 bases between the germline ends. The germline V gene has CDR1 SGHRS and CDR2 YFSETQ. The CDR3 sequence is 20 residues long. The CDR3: CASSLGQGVVRTSGSYEQYF. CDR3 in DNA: TGCGCCAGCAGCTTGGGACAGGGGGTTGTTCGGACTAGCGGATCCTACGAGCAGTACTTC.

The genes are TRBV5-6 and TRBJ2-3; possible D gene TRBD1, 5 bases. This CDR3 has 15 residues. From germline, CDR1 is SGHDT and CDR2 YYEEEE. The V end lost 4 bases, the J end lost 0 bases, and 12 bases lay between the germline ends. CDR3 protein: CASSTRQSSTDTQYF. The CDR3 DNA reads TGTGCCAGCAGCACCAGACAGTCTAGCACAGATACGCAGTATTTT.